Listed here are 23 T cell receptor beta chains from one sample, sequenced in a study of cytomegalovirus exposure and HLA in healthy donors. The PCR was carried out with 60 Vbeta primers and 13 Jbeta primers. TCRdb's table, derived via immunoSEQ multiplex PCR, lists solely in-frame clones and lacks some. The sample contains approximately 150,000 clones, approximately 80% of which appear only once. Specimen: PBMCs. Receptors were obtained from a woman aged 50 to 65 in good health and CMV-seronegative.

V is TRBV7-2 and J is TRBJ2-1; TRBD2 is a possible D gene (5 bases). Germline CDR1 SGHTA, CDR2 FQGNSA. V was pared by 4 bases and J by 5 bases, with 24 bases between. The CDR3 runs 18 residues. The CDR3 reads CASSSRPVGGRANNEQFF. DNA of the CDR3: TGTGCCAGCAGCTCCCGACCGGTCGGAGGACGGGCGAACAATGAGCAGTTCTTC. The full variable domain, completed using reference TRBV7-2 and TRBJ2-1, is GAGVSQSPSNKVTEKGKDVELRCDPISGHTALYWYRQSLGQGLEFLIYFQGNSAPDKSGLPSDRFSAERTGGSVSTLTIQRTQQEDSAVYLCASSSRPVGGRANNEQFFGPGTRLTVL.

This clone was observed once. The chain carries TRBV4-3 and TRBJ2-7, with TRBD2 matching over 8 bases. Germline V gene data show CDR1 as LGHNA and CDR2 as YSLEER. V lost 0 bases, J lost 2 bases, and 15 bases stayed unmatched. This CDR3 is built from 19 residues. The CDR3 DNA reads as TGCGCCAGCAGCCAAGAGGGGATAGCGGGGAGCTCTCATCCCTACGAGCAGTACTTC. Its protein product is CASSQEGIAGSSHPYEQYF.

The chain employs TRBV6-1 and TRBJ2-1; 12 positions agree with TRBD2. CDR3 length: 16 residues. The germline gives CDR1 MNHNS, CDR2 SASEGT. V was clipped by 3 bases and J by 4 bases; unmatched bases: 4. CDR3 nucleotide sequence: TGTGCCAGCAGTGATCTAGCGGGGGGGCGTTACAATGAGCAGTTCTTC. Protein product: CASSDLAGGRYNEQFF.

This clone was seen more than once but under ten times. The rearrangement uses TRBV2 and TRBJ1-3, with D possibly being TRBD1 (6 bases). With 6 bases removed from V and 0 bases from J, the gap between germline ends came to 9 bases. The CDR3 has 14 amino acids. Germline-derived CDR1 and CDR2 are SNHLY and FYNNEI. The CDR3: CASSQGHSGNTIYF. The CDR3, as DNA: TGTGCCAGCAGCCAGGGACACTCTGGAAACACCATATATTTT. Based on the CDR3 plus reference TRBV2 and TRBJ1-3, the full variable domain is EPEVTQTPSHQVTQMGQEVILRCVPISNHLYFYWYRQILGQKVEFLVSFYNNEISEKSEIFDDQFSVERPDGSNFTLKIRSTKLEDSAMYFCASSQGHSGNTIYFGEGSWLTVV.

This clone was seen a handful of times. The chain employs TRBV7-2 and TRBJ2-7; TRBD1 aligns across 10 bases. Germline lookup yields CDR1 SGHTA and CDR2 FQGNSA. The V gene end was trimmed by 8 bases and the J gene end by 3 bases; junction bases not matched to a gene: 7. CDR3 size: 14 residues. CDR3 amino acids: CASYRGQGRYEQYF. CDR3 coding DNA: TGTGCCAGCTACAGGGGACAGGGGCGCTACGAGCAGTACTTC.

This chain joins TRBV13 and TRBJ1-6; possible D gene TRBD1, 6 bases. Deletions cut 7 bases from V and 7 bases from J, with 17 bases between. Per germline, CDR1 PRHDT and CDR2 FYEKMQ (reference sequence). This CDR3 region has 15 residues. The CDR3 DNA follows: TGTGCCAGCAACAATCAGGGGCGTGGGAATTCACCCCTCCACTTT. It codes for CASNNQGRGNSPLHF.

V usage is TRBV28 and J usage is TRBJ1-2; D possibly corresponds to TRBD1 (5 bases). Trimming took 6 bases from V and 4 from J, leaving 9 bases between them. This CDR3 is built from 12 residues. The germline gives CDR1 MDHEN, CDR2 SYDVKM. CDR3 in DNA: TGTGCCAGCAGGGGACTCCTCTATGGCTACACCTTC. Encoded protein: CASRGLLYGYTF.

This clone was seen once. This chain connects TRBV28 to TRBJ2-1, with 7 nucleotides matching TRBD1. V shed 5 bases, J shed 3 bases, and the junction held 7 bases outside the gene matches. The CDR3 is made up of 15 amino acids. Germline V gives CDR1 MDHEN, CDR2 SYDVKM. Here the CDR3 DNA reads TGTGCCAGCAGTGGCCCCAGGGGGTTCTACAATGAGCAGTTCTTC. Protein: CASSGPRGFYNEQFF.

The chain joins TRBV28 to TRBJ2-3, with TRBD2 matching 12 bases. Per the germline V gene, CDR1 is MDHEN and CDR2 is SYDVKM. V lost 5 bases and J lost 3; bases outside the gene matches: 6. The CDR3 is made up of 16 amino acids. The CDR3 bases are TGTGCCAGCAGTCCTCCTAGCGGGAGGGGGACAGATACGCAGTATTTT. Translation gives CASSPPSGRGTDTQYF.

The chain has TRBV5-1 and TRBJ1-2, with D possibly TRBD1 on 6 matching bases. There are 17 residues in the CDR3. Germline CDR1 and CDR2: SGHRS and YFSETQ. The V gene lost 4 bases and the J gene lost 1 base, with 20 bases spanning the gap. The CDR3 nucleotides are TGCGCCAGCAGCCGGAGTCCTACGAGGGGGGGTAACTATGGCTACACCTTC. The encoded protein is CASSRSPTRGGNYGYTF.

This chain uses TRBV5-1 with TRBJ1-1; perhaps TRBD1 as D (5 bases). The CDR3 has 13 amino acids. V was clipped by 2 bases and J by 2 bases, with 7 bases between them. In germline, CDR1 is SGHRS, CDR2 YFSETQ. As DNA, the CDR3 is TGCGCCAGCAGCTTCGACAGTAACACTGAAGCTTTCTTT. Protein product: CASSFDSNTEAFF.

This clone appeared once. J is TRBJ2-3 and V is TRBV6-1; D may be TRBD1 (5 bases). V gave up 6 bases and J gave up 4 bases, with 11 bases separating them. There are 13 residues in the CDR3. Germline values: CDR1 MNHNS, CDR2 SASEGT. In nucleotides, the CDR3 is TGTGCCAGCAGGGATCAGGGTCCAGATACGCAGTATTTT. Its protein is CASRDQGPDTQYF.

The chain combines TRBV5-4 with TRBJ2-2; TRBD2 aligns across 14 bases. CDR1 is SGHNT and CDR2 is YYREEE in the germline V gene (reference sequence). Trimming at V came to 3 bases and at J to 5 bases, leaving 3 bases not matched to a gene. The CDR3 consists of 16 residues. The CDR3 nucleotides read TGTGCCAGCAGCTCAAGGACTAGCGGGGGGACCGGGGAGCTGTTTTTT. Encoded protein: CASSSRTSGGTGELFF.

This chain connects TRBV6-5 to TRBJ2-5, with D possibly matching TRBD2 (6 bases). The CDR3 is 13 residues long. Trimming removed 4 bases from V and 2 bases from J, with 8 bases in between. Germline values: CDR1 MNHEY, CDR2 SVGAGI. CDR3 sequence reads: CASSSAGQETQYF. The CDR3 DNA reads as TGTGCCAGCAGTTCGGCGGGGCAAGAGACCCAGTACTTC.

The V and J genes are TRBV7-2 and TRBJ2-1, with 8 bases that match TRBD2. With 1 base clipped from V and 4 bases from J, the junction kept 3 bases outside the gene matches. Germline CDR1 is SGHTA and CDR2 is FQGNSA. The CDR3 runs 15 residues. CDR3 in amino acids: CASSLGGGIYNEQFF. The DNA of the CDR3 is TGTGCCAGCAGCTTAGGCGGGGGGATATACAATGAGCAGTTCTTC.

V gene TRBV30 combines with J gene TRBJ1-1, with a weak D call TRBD1 (5 bases). The CDR3 totals 13 residues. V was shortened by 1 base and J by 1 base, with 7 bases between the two germline ends. Germline CDR1 GTSNPN, CDR2 SVGIG (reference sequence). In DNA, the CDR3 is TGTGCCTGGAGTGAGCAGGGGAACACTGAAGCTTTCTTT. Its protein is CAWSEQGNTEAFF. Full variable domain (missing parts from reference TRBV30 and TRBJ1-1): SQTIHQWPATLVQPVGSPLSLECTVEGTSNPNLYWYRQAAGRGLQLLFYSVGIGQISSEVPQNLSASRPQDRQFILSSKKLLLSDSGFYLCAWSEQGNTEAFFGQGTRLTVV.

Details on this clone: Other nucleotide sequences in the sample specify the same CDR3. The rearrangement uses TRBV18 and TRBJ2-5; 11 bases map to TRBD2. Trimming cost V 3 bases and J 1 base; bases outside gene matches: 1. There are 15 residues in the CDR3. CDR1 is KGHSH and CDR2 is LQKENI in the germline V gene. The CDR3 DNA follows: TGTGCCAGCTCACCCGGGACTAGCGGCCAAGAGACCCAGTACTTC. It is translated as CASSPGTSGQETQYF.

This clone appeared a few times. The chain links TRBV7-8 to TRBJ1-2, with 7 bases that match TRBD1. The CDR3 has 15 amino acids. CDR1 and CDR2 (germline): SGHVS, FQNEAQ. V gave up 5 bases and J gave up 0 bases; unmatched junction bases: 6. CDR3 DNA: TGTGCCAGCAGCACCTACAGGGGCTCTAACTATGGCTACACCTTC. Its translation is CASSTYRGSNYGYTF.

In DNA form, the CDR3 reads TGTGCCAGCAGCCGCGGGGGGACAGGGTTTAACACTGAAGCTTTCTTT. It yields the protein CASSRGGTGFNTEAFF. The J gene is TRBJ1-1, the V gene TRBV9, with 9 bases matching TRBD1. V lost 4 bases and J lost 2; bases outside the gene matches: 9. This CDR3 is built from 16 residues. The V gene's germline CDR1 is SGDLS and CDR2 YYNGEE.

V gene TRBV9 combines with J gene TRBJ1-1; D possibly corresponds to TRBD1 (5 bases). CDR1 is SGDLS and CDR2 is YYNGEE in the germline V gene. The V gene lost 3 bases and the J gene lost 1 base, with 16 bases spanning the gap. The CDR3 contains 16 residues. CDR3 in DNA: TGTGCCAGCAGCGCCCGGGGGGGGGTTTCGAACACTGAAGCTTTCTTT. Residues: CASSARGGVSNTEAFF.

This chain uses TRBV21-1 with TRBJ2-4; the table calls TRBD1, which could not be checked here. TRBV21-1 is a pseudogene segment. The CDR3 consists of 16 residues. In nucleotides, the CDR3 is TGTGCCAGCAGCAAAAGGGGCAGGCATGCCCAAAACATTCAGTACTTC. Amino acid sequence: CASSKRGRHAQNIQYF.

The V call is TRBV10-1, the J call TRBJ1-5; D may be TRBD1 (6 bases). Germline V gene data show CDR1 as WNHNN and CDR2 as SYGVQD (reference sequence). With 8 bases removed from V and 0 bases from J, the gap between germline ends came to 17 bases. CDR3 length: 16 residues. The CDR3 sequence is CASSDPTGSSNQPQHF. The CDR3 DNA reads as TGCGCCAGCTCGGACCCAACAGGGTCTAGCAATCAGCCCCAGCATTTT.

There are a few counts of this clone. The gene calls are TRBV28 and TRBJ1-1; possibly TRBD1 for D (5 bases). From germline, CDR1 is MDHEN and CDR2 SYDVKM. This CDR3 is 14 amino acids long. V gave up 6 bases and J gave up 0 bases, with 11 bases separating them. The CDR3 bases are TGTGCCAGCAGGGCAGGGCAGGTGAACACTGAAGCTTTCTTT. Translation gives CASRAGQVNTEAFF.